These 29 T cell receptor beta chains originate from one sample sequenced in a study of cytomegalovirus exposure and HLA in healthy donors. The PCR had 60 Vbeta and 13 Jbeta primers. Here immunoSEQ multiplex PCR was the method, and the copy in TCRdb shows in-frame clones only, minus some. The sample shows 150,000 to 200,000 clones, roughly 80% of them seen only once. What was sequenced was PBMCs. The source is a woman aged 18-29 years in good health and CMV-seropositive.

This clone was observed a few times. The chain employs TRBV6-5 and TRBJ1-6, with unresolved D. V was shortened by 6 bases and J by 6 bases, with 6 bases between the two germline ends. Per germline, CDR1 MNHEY and CDR2 SVGAGI. This CDR3 has 12 amino acids. CDR3 residues: CASRISNSPLHF. CDR3 in DNA: TGTGCCAGCAGAATTAGTAATTCACCCCTCCACTTT.

The chain couples TRBV6-4 to TRBJ2-3; 16 bases map to TRBD2. The CDR3 sequence is 17 residues long. The junction had 1 base not matched to a gene; V was cut back by 2 bases and J by 2 bases. CDR1 and CDR2 from the germline V gene are MRHNA and SNTAGT. The CDR3 nucleotides read TGTGCCAGCAGTGACGGGACTAGCGGGGGGGCCACAGATACGCAGTATTTT. Amino acid sequence: CASSDGTSGGATDTQYF.

The J gene is TRBJ1-3, the V gene TRBV7-2; the D gene is possibly TRBD1 (6 bases). Germline V CDR1 and CDR2: SGHTA, FQGNSA. V was shortened by 6 bases and J by 0 bases, with 21 bases between the two germline ends. The CDR3 consists of 18 residues. CDR3 nucleotides: TGTGCCAGCAGTTCGGACCTAACAGGGATAGCCTCTGGAAACACCATATATTTT. Amino acids: CASSSDLTGIASGNTIYF.

The chain employs TRBV6-6 and TRBJ2-4; no firm D call. Germline V gives CDR1 MNHNY, CDR2 SVGAGI (reference sequence). The V end lost 4 bases, the J end lost 8 bases, and 6 bases lay between the germline ends. The CDR3 has 11 amino acids. The CDR3 region has the DNA TGTGCCAGCAGTTCTTCCCACATTCAGTACTTC. It codes for CASSSSHIQYF.

The chain couples TRBV7-6 to TRBJ1-1; D is possibly TRBD1 (6 bases). CDR3 length: 15 residues. Germline assignment: CDR1 SGHVS and CDR2 FNYEAQ. V was trimmed by 5 bases and J by 4 bases, leaving 17 bases between them. CDR3 DNA: TGTGCCAGCAGCGAGTACAGGGTGGAGAGCACTGAAGCTTTCTTT. It is translated as CASSEYRVESTEAFF.

V is TRBV5-1 and J is TRBJ2-7; TRBD1 aligns across 7 bases. The germline gives CDR1 SGHRS, CDR2 YFSETQ. The J segment lost 3 bases and the V segment lost 0 bases, leaving 6 bases of the junction unmatched. The CDR3 runs to 15 residues. The CDR3 bases are TGCGCCAGCAGCTTGGGTGCAGGGGGTAGCTACGAGCAGTACTTC. Amino acids: CASSLGAGGSYEQYF. The variable domain in full, completed from reference TRBV5-1 and TRBJ2-7, reads KAGVTQTPRYLIKTRGQQVTLSCSPISGHRSVSWYQQTPGQGLQFLFEYFSETQRNKGNFPGRFSGRQFSNSRSEMNVSTLELGDSALYLCASSLGAGGSYEQYFGPGTRLTVT.

This chain uses TRBV7-2 with TRBJ2-7; no clear D gene. V shed 5 bases and J shed 0 bases, with 8 bases lying between them. Germline-derived CDR1 and CDR2 are SGHTA and FQGNSA. The CDR3 runs 13 residues. The CDR3 spells CASSQFFSYEQYF. The CDR3 DNA follows: TGTGCCAGCAGCCAGTTTTTCTCCTACGAGCAGTACTTC.

This clone was picked up a small number of times. The chain couples TRBV30 to TRBJ2-2; TRBD1 matches 7 bases. V lost 2 bases to trimming and J lost 5 bases; unmatched junction nucleotides: 8. The germline V gene encodes CDR1 GTSNPN and CDR2 SVGIG (reference sequence). There are 15 residues in the CDR3. The CDR3 DNA sequence: TGTGCCTGGAGTAGATCCGGGACAGATACCGGGGAGCTGTTTTTT. Amino acids: CAWSRSGTDTGELFF.

CDR3 sequence reads: CSVGSQYTDTQYF. In DNA, the CDR3 is TGCAGCGTCGGTAGTCAATACACAGATACGCAGTATTTT. The V gene is TRBV29-1, the J gene TRBJ2-3; D gene uncertain. CDR3 length: 13 amino acids. V was shortened by 6 bases and J by 2 bases, with 12 bases between the two germline ends. Germline CDR1 and CDR2: SQVTM and ANQGSEA.

The chain links TRBV10-1 to TRBJ2-1; D is ambiguous. CDR1 and CDR2 from the germline V gene are WNHNN and SYGVQD (reference sequence). V lost 2 bases and J lost 12, with 14 bases in between. The CDR3 sequence is 13 residues long. CDR3 coding DNA: TGCGCCAGCAGTGAGGACCAGCAGAGAGGGCAGTTCTTC. It specifies CASSEDQQRGQFF.

CDR3 DNA: TGTGCCAGCAGTTTTGTGACTAGAGGGAAAAATGAGCAGTTCTTC. This gives the protein CASSFVTRGKNEQFF. The chain joins TRBV27 to TRBJ2-1, with D maybe TRBD2 (6 bases). The CDR3 spans 15 residues. V was trimmed by 3 bases and J by 7 bases, leaving 16 bases between them. Germline V lookup: CDR1 MNHEY, CDR2 SMNVEV (reference sequence).

The CDR3 DNA is TGCGCCAGCAGCCAAGATGGCAGGGGGCGCGAGCAGTACTTC. It translates to CASSQDGRGREQYF. The V and J genes are TRBV4-1 and TRBJ2-7, with 8 bases fitting TRBD1. V was clipped by 0 bases and J by 6 bases; unmatched bases: 4. Germline CDR1 and CDR2: MGHRA and YSYEKL. The CDR3 is 14 residues long.

This chain connects TRBV5-1 to TRBJ1-2; 7 bases line up with TRBD1. Germline V gene lookup returns CDR1 SGHRS and CDR2 YFSETQ. J was trimmed by 4 bases and V by 2 bases; bases with no gene match: 17. The CDR3 is 18 residues long. CDR3 nucleotides: TGCGCCAGCAGCTTTACTACCGGGACAGCCGCCCTACCCTATGGCTACACCTTC. This translates into CASSFTTGTAALPYGYTF.

Concerning this clone itself: Sequence at one end of the junction differs from germline and may be a read error. The chain employs TRBV2 and TRBJ2-7, with D perhaps TRBD2 (6 bases). Germline loops: CDR1 SNHLY, CDR2 FYNNEI. The CDR3 contains 14 residues. CDR3 coding DNA: TGTGCCAGCAGCGAAGGGACTTACCGCTACGAGCAGTACTTC. Translated, it gives CASSEGTYRYEQYF.

The CDR3 DNA follows: TGTGCCAGCAGTGTAACTAGCACAGATACGCAGTATTTT. This gives the protein CASSVTSTDTQYF. This chain connects TRBV27 to TRBJ2-3; no firm D call. There are 13 residues in the CDR3. The germline V gene encodes CDR1 MNHEY and CDR2 SMNVEV (reference sequence). Trimming stripped 5 bases from V and 0 bases from J, with 6 bases between.

This chain connects TRBV15 to TRBJ2-5; D may be TRBD1 (6 bases). The ends were cut back, 4 bases at V and 3 bases at J, with 9 bases in the middle. Germline CDR1 is LNHNV and CDR2 is YYDKDF (reference sequence). CDR3 length: 13 amino acids. DNA for the CDR3: TGTGCCACCAGCACTCGGACAGAAGAGACCCAGTACTTC. It is translated as CATSTRTEETQYF. The full variable domain, with the rest looked up from reference TRBV15 and TRBJ2-5, is DAMVIQNPRYQVTQFGKPVTLSCSQTLNHNVMYWYQQKSSQAPKLLFHYYDKDFNNEADTPDNFQSRRPNTSFCFLDIRSPGLGDTAMYLCATSTRTEETQYFGPGTRLLVL.

The V call is TRBV19, the J call TRBJ1-5; TRBD1 aligns across 8 bases. V dropped 7 bases and J dropped 0; count of bases not matched to a gene: 5. The CDR3 has 15 residues. The germline CDR1 and CDR2 sequences are LNHDA and SQIVND (reference sequence). CDR3 loop: CASIGQGYSNQPQHF. The CDR3, as DNA: TGTGCCAGTATCGGACAGGGATATAGCAATCAGCCCCAGCATTTT. Using reference TRBV19 and TRBJ1-5 for the parts outside the CDR3, the full variable domain is DGGITQSPKYLFRKEGQNVTLSCEQNLNHDAMYWYRQDPGQGLRLIYYSQIVNDFQKGDIAEGYSVSREKKESFPLTVTSAQKNPTAFYLCASIGQGYSNQPQHFGDGTRLSIL.

This chain uses TRBV11-2 with TRBJ2-7; TRBD2 matches 8 bases. J gave up 6 bases and V 4 bases, and 8 bases lay outside the gene matches. The CDR3 is 14 amino acids. Germline assignment: CDR1 SGHAT and CDR2 FQNNGV. CDR3 nucleotides: TGTGCCAGCAGCTCAGGGACTAGAAGTGGCGAGCAGTACTTC. Translation: CASSSGTRSGEQYF.

Details on this clone: The identical CDR3 is also encoded by other nucleotide sequences in the sample. V gene TRBV5-6 combines with J gene TRBJ2-7; 7 bases are a match to TRBD1. The CDR3 runs to 14 residues. V dropped 0 bases and J dropped 3; count of bases not matched to a gene: 3. Germline-derived CDR1 and CDR2 are SGHDT and YYEEEE. In DNA form, the CDR3 reads TGTGCCAGCAGCTTGGGGACAGGATTCTACGAGCAGTACTTC. Translation: CASSLGTGFYEQYF.

A note on this clone: The sample contains more than one DNA sequence encoding this CDR3. The DNA for the CDR3 is TGCGCCAGGTCCATCCTGCCATCAGCGAGGGGGCGCCAGGAGACCCAGTACTTC. Its protein is CARSILPSARGRQETQYF. The chain couples TRBV5-1 to TRBJ2-5; 7 bases are a match to TRBD1. The germline gives CDR1 SGHRS, CDR2 YFSETQ. The CDR3 spans 18 residues. With V trimmed by 8 bases and J by 5 bases, 24 bases remained unmatched.

This clone showed up just a few times. J is TRBJ1-1 and V is TRBV2, with D maybe TRBD1 (6 bases). CDR3 length equals 14 residues. Per germline, CDR1 SNHLY and CDR2 FYNNEI. V gave up 6 bases and J gave up 6 bases, with 17 bases separating them. CDR3 coding DNA: TGTGCCAGCAGAACGGACAGCGGGATCCCTGAAGCTTTCTTT. Its translation is CASRTDSGIPEAFF.

The rearrangement uses TRBV6-1 and TRBJ2-7; 9 bases agree with TRBD2. The germline V gene encodes CDR1 MNHNS and CDR2 SASEGT. The CDR3 covers 14 residues. V shed 6 bases and J 4 bases; nucleotides not matched to a gene: 7. The DNA for the CDR3 is TGTGCCAGCAGCCAAAGGGGACTAGCTTACGAGCAGTACTTC. Protein product: CASSQRGLAYEQYF.

This chain uses TRBV7-9 with TRBJ2-4; 9 nucleotides agree with TRBD1. The V segment lost 5 bases and the J segment 3 bases; nucleotides outside the gene matches: 17. The CDR3 sequence is 19 residues long. The V gene's germline CDR1 is SEHNR and CDR2 FQNEAQ (reference sequence). In DNA, the CDR3 is TGTGCCAGCAGCCCGACGGGGACAGGGCCTGACGTAGGCAAAAACATTCAGTACTTC. Encoded protein: CASSPTGTGPDVGKNIQYF.

The chain combines TRBV6-4 with TRBJ2-1; TRBD2 aligns across 9 bases. This CDR3 has 14 residues. V was clipped by 8 bases and J by 4 bases; unmatched bases: 6. The germline V gene has CDR1 MRHNA and CDR2 SNTAGT. This CDR3 reads CASQASGDYNEQFF. The CDR3 nucleotides read TGTGCCAGCCAGGCTAGCGGGGATTACAATGAGCAGTTCTTC.

J is TRBJ1-2 and V is TRBV4-1, with 9 bases fitting TRBD1. The CDR3 sequence is 16 residues long. Losses at the gene ends were 2 bases for V and 2 bases for J; bases not matched to a gene: 6. From germline, CDR1 is MGHRA and CDR2 YSYEKL. Written as DNA, the CDR3 is TGCGCCAGCAGCCAATTCACAGGGGGCGCCAACTATGGCTACACCTTC. Translated, it gives CASSQFTGGANYGYTF.

This rearrangement joins TRBV29-1 to TRBJ1-5; D remains ambiguous. The V and J ends lost 4 bases and 1 base respectively, with 14 bases between them. The CDR3 extends over 15 amino acids. Germline V gives CDR1 SQVTM, CDR2 ANQGSEA. The CDR3, as DNA: TGCAGCGTTGCTTGTAGAGGCCTAAGCAATCAGCCCCAGCATTTT. Translated: CSVACRGLSNQPQHF.

Comment on this clone: A read error is possible here, since a much larger clone lies one base away. The chain recombines TRBV27 with TRBJ1-1; weak D call: TRBD1 (6 bases). The CDR3 length is 14 residues. With 6 bases removed from V and 0 bases from J, the gap between germline ends came to 11 bases. The germline V gene has CDR1 MNHEY and CDR2 SMNVEV (reference sequence). CDR3 protein: CASSLQGLNTEAFF. The DNA of the CDR3 is TGTGCCAGCAGCTTACAGGGTTTGAACACTGAAGCTTTCTTT.

The CDR3 here is CASSLARGGSYNEQFF. CDR3 coding DNA: TGTGCCAGCAGCCTAGCAAGGGGGGGGTCTTACAATGAGCAGTTCTTC. This chain links TRBV11-2 with TRBJ2-1, with TRBD2 as a possible D gene (7 bases). Germline loops: CDR1 SGHAT, CDR2 FQNNGV. Trimming stripped 5 bases from V and 4 bases from J, with 18 bases between. The CDR3 consists of 16 residues.

This sequence joins TRBV10-1 and TRBJ1-2; 7 bases line up with TRBD1. There are 14 residues in the CDR3. V lost 4 bases and J lost 5; bases outside the gene matches: 7. Germline values: CDR1 WNHNN, CDR2 SYGVQD (reference sequence). The CDR3 region is CASSGDREAYGYTF. CDR3 coding DNA: TGCGCCAGCAGTGGAGACAGGGAGGCGTATGGCTACACCTTC.